A single sample is the source of the 29 T cell receptor beta chains below, sequenced in a study of CD8 T cells in Susac syndrome. RNA, at about 0.5 to 1 ug, was reverse transcribed with random hexamers. TCRdb reanalysed the immunoSEQ multiplex PCR reads using MiXCR and keeps one entry per CDR3 protein. The sample gives around 110,000 distinct CDR3 sequences, just under 95% of which show up once; 0.25% to 0.3% is in the top ten. Sequencing used CD8+ T cells from PBMCs. These receptors came from a human donor with Susac syndrome.

This chain joins TRBV7-9 and TRBJ1-6; D is unresolved. Per the germline V gene, CDR1 is SEHNR and CDR2 is FQNEAQ (reference sequence). This CDR3 comprises 15 residues. The V and J ends lost 3 bases and 5 bases respectively, with 11 bases between them. Written as DNA, the CDR3 is TGTGCCAGCAGCTTCGCATCAATCCATAATTCACCCCTCCACTTT. Translating gives CASSFASIHNSPLHF.

The chain is built from TRBV29-1 and TRBJ2-5; weak D call: TRBD1 (6 bases). The ends were cut back, 6 bases at V and 1 base at J, with 12 bases in the middle. This CDR3 region has 13 residues. Germline V lookup: CDR1 SQVTM, CDR2 ANQGSEA. In DNA, the CDR3 is TGCAGCGTCTCAGGGGTCTCCCAAGAGACCCAGTACTTC. Protein sequence: CSVSGVSQETQYF.

This sequence joins TRBV18 and TRBJ2-1; 10 positions match TRBD2. Germline CDR1 KGHSH, CDR2 LQKENI. The trim removed 8 bases at V and 5 bases at J, leaving 6 bases unmatched. The CDR3 has 14 residues. CDR3 nucleotides: TGTGCCAGCACTCTCCTAGCGGGGGACAATGAGCAGTTCTTC. It encodes CASTLLAGDNEQFF.

The genes are TRBV2 and TRBJ1-5, with TRBD1 matching over 7 bases. The ends lost 5 bases at V and 4 bases at J; junction bases unmatched: 5. This CDR3 spans 14 amino acids. The germline CDR1 and CDR2 sequences are SNHLY and FYNNEI. The CDR3 sequence: CASSRTGLNQPQHF. The CDR3 nucleotides read TGTGCCAGCAGTCGGACAGGCCTAAATCAGCCCCAGCATTTT.

The chain is built from TRBV7-9 and TRBJ1-2; a possible D gene is TRBD1 (5 bases). V shed 0 bases and J shed 6 bases, with 5 bases lying between them. Germline CDR1 and CDR2: SEHNR and FQNEAQ (reference sequence). This CDR3 is built from 12 residues. DNA of the CDR3: TGTGCCAGCAGCTTAGCAGGGGATGGCTACACCTTC. Residues: CASSLAGDGYTF.

The rearrangement joins TRBV27 to TRBJ2-5; TRBD2 might be the D (6 bases). The germline CDR1 and CDR2 sequences are MNHEY and SMNVEV (reference sequence). This CDR3 region has 14 residues. The V and J ends lost 7 bases and 0 bases respectively, with 12 bases between them. Written as DNA, the CDR3 is TGTGCCAGCAACGTAGCGGCCCACCAAGAGACCCAGTACTTC. This translates into CASNVAAHQETQYF.

V gene TRBV15 combines with J gene TRBJ2-3, with TRBD2 matching 7 bases. The CDR3 runs to 14 residues. CDR1 and CDR2 (germline): LNHNV, YYDKDF (reference sequence). The V and J ends lost 8 bases and 2 bases, in that order; junction bases with no gene match: 7. CDR3 sequence reads: CATAPSGLTDTQYF. Written as DNA, the CDR3 is TGTGCCACCGCACCTAGCGGCCTCACAGATACGCAGTATTTT.

V gene TRBV20-1 combines with J gene TRBJ2-7; TRBD1 matches at 11 bases. CDR1 and CDR2 (germline): DFQATT, SNEGSKA (reference sequence). There are 15 residues in the CDR3. After removal of 3 bases from V and 2 bases from J, the junction contained 6 bases not matched to a gene. The CDR3 DNA follows: TGCAGTGCTAGCATACCGGGACAGGGGGCCTACGAGCAGTACTTC. It is translated as CSASIPGQGAYEQYF.

The chain recombines TRBV2 with TRBJ2-6; perhaps TRBD1 as D (5 bases). CDR1 SNHLY and CDR2 FYNNEI come from the germline V gene. The CDR3 spans 18 residues. V was pared by 6 bases and J by 0 bases, with 18 bases between. The CDR3 nucleotides read TGTGCCAGCAGATTGACCGAGACAGCCCTCTCTGGGGCCAACGTCCTGACTTTC. Translated, it gives CASRLTETALSGANVLTF.

In this sample, this clonotype turned up once. The chain uses TRBV6-2 or TRBV6-3 and TRBJ2-5; TRBD2 agrees at 7 bases. Germline CDR1 reads MNHEY; CDR2 reads SVGEGT. The CDR3 runs 17 residues. The junction had 10 bases not matched to a gene; V was cut back by 2 bases and J by 1 base. The CDR3 is CASSYPLPGGIQETQYF. DNA for the CDR3: TGTGCCAGCAGTTACCCTCTTCCGGGGGGAATCCAAGAGACCCAGTACTTC.

The V gene is TRBV25-1, the J gene TRBJ1-1, with TRBD1 matching 8 bases. This CDR3 has 15 residues. Trimming took 2 bases from V and 1 from J; bases not matched to a gene: 3. CDR1 is MGHDK, CDR2 SYGVNS, per germline. The CDR3, as DNA: TGTGCCAGCAGTGAAGTTGGGACAGGGAACACTGAAGCTTTCTTT. Translated: CASSEVGTGNTEAFF.

The chain is built from TRBV25-1 and TRBJ1-2; 9 bases line up with TRBD1. Trimming at V came to 6 bases and at J to 4 bases, leaving 6 bases not matched to a gene. CDR1 and CDR2 from the germline V gene are MGHDK and SYGVNS. This CDR3 is 14 amino acids long. The CDR3 protein is CASSRDRVFYGYTF. The CDR3 DNA follows: TGTGCCAGCAGCCGGGACAGGGTCTTCTATGGCTACACCTTC.

This chain connects TRBV7-2 to TRBJ2-5; 7 bases agree with TRBD1. Per germline, CDR1 SGHTA and CDR2 FQGNSA. The CDR3 runs to 13 residues. J lost 6 bases, V lost 5 bases, and 6 bases had no gene match. In DNA, the CDR3 is TGTGCCAGCAGCAGGGGGCTGGCACAGACCCAGTACTTC. Translated: CASSRGLAQTQYF.

This chain uses TRBV27 with TRBJ2-3; no clear D gene. CDR3 size: 13 residues. V was clipped by 3 bases and J by 0 bases, with 4 bases between them. The germline V gene has CDR1 MNHEY and CDR2 SMNVEV (reference sequence). CDR3 in amino acids: CASSFSSTDTQYF. CDR3 bases: TGTGCCAGCAGTTTCTCTAGCACAGATACGCAGTATTTT.

The chain is built from TRBV4-3 and TRBJ2-5; D is perhaps TRBD2 (6 bases). The germline V and J ends were trimmed by 0 bases and 2 bases, with 13 bases remaining between them. This CDR3 is 16 amino acids long. The germline CDR1 and CDR2 sequences are LGHNA and YSLEER. As DNA, the CDR3 is TGCGCCAGCAGCCAAGATCGGAGGCGGGGTCAAGAGACCCAGTACTTC. Amino acid sequence: CASSQDRRRGQETQYF.

This clonotype was seen a single time. The chain couples TRBV29-1 to TRBJ1-1; D uncertain. CDR3 length: 12 amino acids. Germline CDR1 reads SQVTM; CDR2 reads ANQGSEA. The germline V and J ends were trimmed by 5 bases and 5 bases, with 12 bases remaining between them. DNA for the CDR3: TGCAGCGTTCACAAGGGATTGACTGAAGCTTTCTTT. It encodes CSVHKGLTEAFF. The whole variable domain, filled in from reference TRBV29-1 and TRBJ1-1, reads SAVISQKPSRDICQRGTSLTIQCQVDSQVTMMFWYRQQPGQSLTLIATANQGSEATYESGFVIDKFPISRPNLTFSTLTVSNMSPEDSSIYLCSVHKGLTEAFFGQGTRLTVV.

The V and J genes are TRBV9 and TRBJ2-3, with TRBD2 matching 9 bases. The germline CDR1 and CDR2 sequences are SGDLS and YYNGEE. The V and J ends lost 3 bases and 1 base, in that order; junction bases with no gene match: 3. The CDR3 contains 15 residues. CDR3 sequence reads: CASSDRLAGTDTQYF. CDR3 in DNA: TGTGCCAGCAGCGACCGACTAGCGGGCACAGATACGCAGTATTTT.

A few counts support this clonotype. The rearrangement joins TRBV27 to TRBJ1-5, with TRBD1 identical over 7 bases. Germline CDR1 and CDR2: MNHEY and SMNVEV (reference sequence). J was trimmed by 7 bases and V by 2 bases; bases with no gene match: 5. CDR3 length equals 14 residues. The CDR3 nucleotides read TGTGCCAGCAGTTTAGGAGGGGGCGGGCAGCCCCAGCATTTT. Translation gives CASSLGGGGQPQHF.

The chain recombines TRBV9 with TRBJ2-2; perhaps TRBD1 as D (6 bases). The CDR3 spans 13 residues. With 6 bases removed from V and 6 bases from J, the gap between germline ends came to 12 bases. Germline V gives CDR1 SGDLS, CDR2 YYNGEE. CDR3: CASNTGKAGELFF. CDR3 nucleotide sequence: TGTGCCAGCAACACAGGGAAGGCCGGGGAGCTGTTTTTT.

The chain has TRBV3-1 and TRBJ1-5; D unclear. This CDR3 is built from 15 residues. The germline V gene has CDR1 LGHDT and CDR2 YNNKEL (reference sequence). The V end lost 1 base, the J end lost 2 bases, and 9 bases lay between the germline ends. The CDR3 here is CASSQGLAGNQPQHF. The CDR3 nucleotides are TGTGCCAGCAGCCAAGGTTTGGCCGGCAATCAGCCCCAGCATTTT.

V gene TRBV20-1 combines with J gene TRBJ2-3; 12 bases are a match to TRBD2. Germline V gives CDR1 DFQATT, CDR2 SNEGSKA (reference sequence). The CDR3 has 14 residues. J lost 5 bases, V lost 6 bases, and 6 bases had no gene match. Written as DNA, the CDR3 is TGCAGTGCCGGACTAGCGGGGACCCGAGATACGCAGTATTTT. This gives the protein CSAGLAGTRDTQYF.

The rearrangement joins TRBV7-9 to TRBJ2-2; no reliable D call. The ends were cut back, 6 bases at V and 7 bases at J, with 9 bases in the middle. This CDR3 region has 12 residues. Germline values: CDR1 SEHNR, CDR2 FQNEAQ (reference sequence). Here the CDR3 DNA reads TGTGCCAGCAGTTTCTCTGGCGGGGAGCTGTTTTTT. This sequence encodes CASSFSGGELFF. The variable domain in full, with the rest retrieved from reference TRBV7-9 and TRBJ2-2, is DTGVSQNPRHKITKRGQNVTFRCDPISEHNRLYWYRQTLGQGPEFLTYFQNEAQLEKSRLLSDRFSAERPKGSFSTLEIQRTEQGDSAMYLCASSFSGGELFFGEGSRLTVL.

The genes are TRBV4-1 and TRBJ2-7; D gene unclear. The CDR3 runs to 13 residues. Deletions cut 4 bases from V and 7 bases from J, with 14 bases between. Germline assignment: CDR1 MGHRA and CDR2 YSYEKL. CDR3 amino acids: CASSRPGSGEQYF. CDR3 DNA: TGCGCCAGCAGCCGACCGGGCTCCGGGGAGCAGTACTTC.

This chain uses TRBV7-9 with TRBJ2-1, with D perhaps TRBD2 (6 bases). V was trimmed by 4 bases and J by 8 bases, leaving 15 bases between them. Germline V gene lookup returns CDR1 SEHNR and CDR2 FQNEAQ (reference sequence). The CDR3 has 14 amino acids. Here the CDR3 reads CASSSGTQGHEQFF. The CDR3 region has the DNA TGTGCCAGCAGCTCAGGGACTCAAGGCCATGAGCAGTTCTTC.

This clonotype occurred a few times. Written as DNA, the CDR3 is TGTGCCAGCAGCCAGCGGGACACTGAAGCTTTCTTT. This translates into CASSQRDTEAFF. The chain recombines TRBV3-1 with TRBJ1-1; D is unclear. The V end lost 3 bases, the J end lost 3 bases, and 5 bases lay between the germline ends. Germline V gives CDR1 LGHDT, CDR2 YNNKEL (reference sequence). This CDR3 has 12 amino acids.

The chain has TRBV11-2 and TRBJ2-1, with D possibly matching TRBD1 (7 bases). V was trimmed by 6 bases and J by 5 bases, leaving 14 bases between them. The germline gives CDR1 SGHAT, CDR2 FQNNGV. The CDR3 covers 14 residues. CDR3 in DNA: TGTGCCAGCAGTCCAGGGGGGTTGGACAATGAGCAGTTCTTC. Encoded protein: CASSPGGLDNEQFF.

This chain uses TRBV29-1 with TRBJ1-1; unclear D gene. This CDR3 has 14 residues. CDR1 and CDR2 from the germline V gene are SQVTM and ANQGSEA. With 3 bases removed from V and 4 bases from J, the gap between germline ends came to 15 bases. The CDR3 loop reads CSVEPGGMGTEAFF. The DNA of the CDR3 is TGCAGCGTTGAGCCCGGTGGGATGGGCACTGAAGCTTTCTTT.

A single count supports this clonotype. V gene TRBV13 combines with J gene TRBJ2-5; 11 bases line up with TRBD2. In germline, CDR1 is PRHDT, CDR2 FYEKMQ (reference sequence). Trimming removed 0 bases from V and 4 bases from J; junction bases left unmatched: 10. The length of the CDR3 is 18 residues. CDR3 loop: CASSLGGPTSGMGETQYF. The CDR3 DNA follows: TGTGCCAGCAGCTTAGGGGGACCGACTAGCGGGATGGGAGAGACCCAGTACTTC.

The V gene is TRBV9, the J gene TRBJ1-1; 7 bases map to TRBD1. V lost 0 bases and J lost 6; bases outside the gene matches: 5. This CDR3 has 14 residues. Germline-derived CDR1 and CDR2 are SGDLS and YYNGEE. Here the CDR3 DNA reads TGTGCCAGCAGCGTAGAAGACAGGGCGGCTGAAGCTTTCTTT. Translation: CASSVEDRAAEAFF.